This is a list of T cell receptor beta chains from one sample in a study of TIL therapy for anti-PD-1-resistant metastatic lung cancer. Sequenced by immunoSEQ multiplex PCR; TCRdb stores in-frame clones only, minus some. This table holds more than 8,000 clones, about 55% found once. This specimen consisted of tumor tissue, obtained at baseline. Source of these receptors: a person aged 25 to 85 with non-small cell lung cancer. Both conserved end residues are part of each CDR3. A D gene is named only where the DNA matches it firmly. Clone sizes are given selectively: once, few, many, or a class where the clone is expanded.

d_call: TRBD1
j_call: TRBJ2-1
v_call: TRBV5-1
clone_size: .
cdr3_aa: CASTRDSSYNEQFF
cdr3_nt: TGCGCCAGTACTCGGGACAGCTCCTACAATGAGCAGTTCTTC

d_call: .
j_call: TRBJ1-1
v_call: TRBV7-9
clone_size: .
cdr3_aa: CASSPQGSLGNTEAFF
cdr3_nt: TGTGCCAGCAGCCCGCAGGGATCCTTGGGGAACACTGAAGCTTTCTTT

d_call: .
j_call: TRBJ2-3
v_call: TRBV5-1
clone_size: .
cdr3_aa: CASSFSTDTQYF
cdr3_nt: TGCGCCAGCAGCTTTAGCACAGATACGCAGTATTTT

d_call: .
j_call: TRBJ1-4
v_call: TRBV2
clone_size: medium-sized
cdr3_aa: CASSGATNEKLFF
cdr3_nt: TGTGCCAGCAGTGGGGCAACTAATGAAAAACTGTTTTTT

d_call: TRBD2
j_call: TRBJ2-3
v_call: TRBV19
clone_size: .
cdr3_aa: CASSITGGPEDTQYF
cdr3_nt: TGTGCCAGTAGTATAACGGGAGGGCCGGAGGATACGCAGTATTTT

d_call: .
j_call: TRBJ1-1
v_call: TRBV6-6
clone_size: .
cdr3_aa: CASSYSRGQNPEAFF
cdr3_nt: TGTGCCAGCAGTTACTCGAGAGGGCAGAATCCTGAAGCTTTCTTT

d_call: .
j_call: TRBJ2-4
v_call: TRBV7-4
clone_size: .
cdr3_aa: CASSDTTNTVQYF
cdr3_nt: TGTGCCAGCAGCGACACCACAAATACCGTTCAGTACTTC

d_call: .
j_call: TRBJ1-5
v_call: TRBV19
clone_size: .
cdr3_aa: CASSPRVGYSNQPQHF
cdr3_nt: TGTGCCAGTAGTCCTAGGGTCGGGTATAGCAATCAGCCCCAGCATTTT

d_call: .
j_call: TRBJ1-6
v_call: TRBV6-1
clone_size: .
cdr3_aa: CASSSGPYNSPLHF
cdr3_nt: TGTGCCAGCAGTAGTGGACCCTATAATTCACCCCTCCACTTT

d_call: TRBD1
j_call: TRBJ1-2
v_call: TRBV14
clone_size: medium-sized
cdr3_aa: CASSLKTGALYGYTF
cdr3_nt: TGTGCCAGCAGCCTTAAGACAGGGGCTTTATATGGCTACACCTTC

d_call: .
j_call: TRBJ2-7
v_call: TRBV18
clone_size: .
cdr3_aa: CASSPTADSTYEQYF
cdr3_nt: TGTGCCAGCTCACCAACCGCGGACAGTACCTACGAGCAGTACTTC

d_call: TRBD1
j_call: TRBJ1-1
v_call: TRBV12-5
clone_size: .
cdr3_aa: CASGSWTGEAFF
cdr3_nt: TGTGCTAGTGGTTCGTGGACAGGGGAAGCTTTCTTT

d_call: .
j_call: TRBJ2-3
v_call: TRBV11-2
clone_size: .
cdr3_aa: CASSPRWADTQYF
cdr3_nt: TGTGCCAGCAGCCCCCGGTGGGCGGATACGCAGTATTTT

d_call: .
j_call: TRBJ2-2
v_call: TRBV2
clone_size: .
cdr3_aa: CASSDGMGPGELFF
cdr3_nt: TGTGCCAGCAGTGACGGCATGGGTCCCGGGGAGCTGTTTTTT

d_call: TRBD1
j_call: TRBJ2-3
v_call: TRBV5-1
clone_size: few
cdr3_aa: CASSLGGTGGDTQYF
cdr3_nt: TGCGCCAGCAGCTTGGGCGGGACAGGGGGAGATACGCAGTATTTT

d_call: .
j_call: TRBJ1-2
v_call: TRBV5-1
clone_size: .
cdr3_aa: CASSLGVTGLDGYTF
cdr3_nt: TGCGCCAGCAGCTTGGGGGTTACAGGGTTGGATGGCTACACCTTC

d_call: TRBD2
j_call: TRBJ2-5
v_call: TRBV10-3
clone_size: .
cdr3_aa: CAIVSGGEETQYF
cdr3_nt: TGTGCCATCGTTAGCGGGGGGGAGGAGACCCAGTACTTC

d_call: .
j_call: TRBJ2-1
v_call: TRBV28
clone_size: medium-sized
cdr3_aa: CASSPPWNEQFF
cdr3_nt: TGTGCCAGCAGTCCTCCGTGGAATGAGCAGTTCTTC

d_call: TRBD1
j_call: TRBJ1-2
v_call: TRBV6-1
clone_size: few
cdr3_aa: CASREDRGRLGGYTF
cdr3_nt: TGTGCCAGCAGGGAAGACAGGGGGCGACTGGGCGGCTACACCTTC

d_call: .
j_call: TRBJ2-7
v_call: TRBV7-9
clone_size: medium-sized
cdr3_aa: CASSLVGRGYEQYF
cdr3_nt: TGTGCCAGCAGCTTAGTAGGCAGGGGCTACGAGCAGTACTTC

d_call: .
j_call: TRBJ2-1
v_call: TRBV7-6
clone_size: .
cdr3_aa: CASSKLGMGSYNEQFF
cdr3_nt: TGTGCCAGCAGCAAATTAGGCATGGGCTCCTACAATGAGCAGTTCTTC

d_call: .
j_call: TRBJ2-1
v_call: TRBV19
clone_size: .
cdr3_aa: CASRSAGYNEQFF
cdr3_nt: TGTGCCAGCCGATCGGCAGGGTACAATGAGCAGTTCTTC

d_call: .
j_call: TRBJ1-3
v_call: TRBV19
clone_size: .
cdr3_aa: CASSIEYVGNSGNTIYF
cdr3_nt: TGTGCCAGTAGTATTGAATATGTTGGGAACTCTGGAAACACCATATATTTT

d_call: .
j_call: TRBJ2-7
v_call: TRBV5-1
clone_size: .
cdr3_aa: CASSLDLNTRYEQYF
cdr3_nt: TGCGCCAGCAGCTTGGACCTAAACACCAGATACGAGCAGTACTTC

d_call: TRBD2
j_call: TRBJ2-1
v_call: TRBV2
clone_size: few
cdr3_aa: CASSNGLALTEQFF
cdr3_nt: TGTGCCAGCAGTAACGGACTAGCTTTGACTGAGCAGTTCTTC

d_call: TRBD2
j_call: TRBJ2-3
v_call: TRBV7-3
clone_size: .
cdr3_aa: CASSLLAGLTDTQYF
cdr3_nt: TGTGCCAGCAGCTTATTAGCGGGACTCACAGATACGCAGTATTTT

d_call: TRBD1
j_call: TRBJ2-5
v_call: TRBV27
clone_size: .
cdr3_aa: CASSLAGTGLQETQYF
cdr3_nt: TGTGCCAGCAGTTTGGCGGGGACAGGGCTTCAAGAGACCCAGTACTTC

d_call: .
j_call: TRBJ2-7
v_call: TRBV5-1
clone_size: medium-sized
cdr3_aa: CASSRGGDGNEQYF
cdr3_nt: TGCGCCAGCAGCAGAGGGGGGGATGGAAACGAGCAGTACTTC

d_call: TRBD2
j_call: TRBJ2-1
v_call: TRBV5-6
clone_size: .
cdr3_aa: CASSSTSGRSDEQFF
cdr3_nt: TGTGCCAGCAGCTCGACTAGCGGGAGGTCTGATGAGCAGTTCTTC

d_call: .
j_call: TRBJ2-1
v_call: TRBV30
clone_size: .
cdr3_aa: CAWSRQYKLYNEQFF
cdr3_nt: TGTGCCTGGAGTAGGCAGTATAAACTATACAATGAGCAGTTCTTC

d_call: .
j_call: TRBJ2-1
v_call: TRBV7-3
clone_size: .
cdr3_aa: CASSSSPSSYNEQFF
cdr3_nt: TGTGCCAGCAGCTCTAGCCCCAGCTCCTACAATGAGCAGTTCTTC